This entry lists 14 T cell receptor beta chains sequenced from one sample in a study of T-cell reconstitution after alpha-beta-depleted transplantation in children. General study points: When one year had passed after transplant, most T-cell counts and diversity came from newly produced T cells.

These receptors' antigens are unknown. The library targeted TCRbeta and was prepared with unique molecular identifiers. TCRdb redid the calling of the PCR reads with MiXCR, one entry per CDR3 protein. The data show fewer than 350,000 distinct CDR3 sequences, roughly 7.8% seen once. The material was peripheral blood, obtained 360 days after TCRalphabeta/CD19-depleted stem cell transplant. The receptors originated from a female patient younger than 10 who had a stem cell transplant for Fanconi anemia, so the T cells may come from the graft donor.

Many counts were recorded for this clonotype. The chain combines TRBV7-6 with TRBJ2-1; 14 bases map to TRBD2. V was clipped by 1 base and J by 2 bases; unmatched bases: 7. CDR1 SGHVS and CDR2 FNYEAQ come from the germline V gene. There are 19 residues in the CDR3. CDR3 DNA: TGTGCCAGCAGCTTAGATATGTGGACTAGCGGGGGGCCCTACAATGAGCAGTTCTTC. This codes for CASSLDMWTSGGPYNEQFF.

This clonotype was recorded at least ten times. The chain combines TRBV20-1 with TRBJ1-6, with no clear D. CDR3 size: 14 residues. Germline loops: CDR1 DFQATT, CDR2 SNEGSKA (reference sequence). With 6 bases removed from V and 7 bases from J, the gap between germline ends came to 16 bases. The CDR3 DNA reads TGCAGTGCCCCGAGGCCAGGAGGGAATTCACCCCTCCACTTT. Translation: CSAPRPGGNSPLHF.

Many counts were recorded for this clonotype. V is TRBV9 and J is TRBJ1-1; D perhaps matches TRBD1 (6 bases). The CDR3 is 15 amino acids. Per the germline V gene, CDR1 is SGDLS and CDR2 is YYNGEE. Trimming stripped 3 bases from V and 4 bases from J, with 16 bases between. The CDR3 nucleotides are TGTGCCAGCAGCGCGATTCAGGGGTCCCTCACTGAAGCTTTCTTT. Protein sequence: CASSAIQGSLTEAFF.

V usage is TRBV11-2 and J usage is TRBJ2-7, with 9 positions matching TRBD1. Germline V lookup: CDR1 SGHAT, CDR2 FQNNGV. This CDR3 comprises 14 residues. V lost 5 bases to trimming and J lost 7 bases; unmatched junction nucleotides: 9. The CDR3 loop is CASSPRDRANEQYV. The CDR3 nucleotides read TGTGCCAGCAGCCCCCGGGACAGGGCTAATGAGCAGTACGTC.

The chain combines TRBV25-1 with TRBJ2-3, with 8 bases aligning to TRBD1. The length of the CDR3 is 14 residues. With V trimmed by 4 bases and J by 3 bases, 3 bases remained unmatched. Per germline, CDR1 MGHDK and CDR2 SYGVNS. CDR3 in DNA: TGTGCCAGCAGTGCCTACAGGGGGACAGATACGCAGTATTTT. Its protein is CASSAYRGTDTQYF.

This clonotype has only a few counts. The genes are TRBV20-1 and TRBJ2-1, with TRBD2 matching over 10 bases. The length of the CDR3 is 17 residues. CDR1 and CDR2 (germline): DFQATT, SNEGSKA (reference sequence). V shed 4 bases, J shed 0 bases, and the junction held 9 bases outside the gene matches. The CDR3 reads CSAKGRASGSSYNEQFF. The CDR3 nucleotides are TGCAGTGCTAAAGGGCGCGCTAGCGGGAGCTCCTACAATGAGCAGTTCTTC.

The chain is built from TRBV6-5 and TRBJ2-2; D is possibly TRBD1 (5 bases). The CDR3 is 15 amino acids. V was trimmed by 4 bases and J by 0 bases, leaving 9 bases between them. From germline, CDR1 is MNHEY and CDR2 SVGAGI. The CDR3 DNA follows: TGTGCCAGCAGTTTACGACAGACGAACACCGGGGAGCTGTTTTTT. It yields the protein CASSLRQTNTGELFF.

This clonotype was picked up many times. V is TRBV9 and J is TRBJ2-5; TRBD2 might be the D (5 bases). This CDR3 is built from 14 residues. Germline CDR1 reads SGDLS; CDR2 reads YYNGEE. V was trimmed by 2 bases and J by 4 bases, leaving 12 bases between them. The CDR3 DNA follows: TGTGCCAGCAGCGTCACGGCCGGGGTAGAGACCCAGTACTTC. Its translation: CASSVTAGVETQYF.

This sequence joins TRBV28 and TRBJ2-5, with 7 bases aligning to TRBD1. Germline assignment: CDR1 MDHEN and CDR2 SYDVKM. Trimming cost V 5 bases and J 2 bases; bases outside gene matches: 8. There are 15 residues in the CDR3. CDR3 nucleotide sequence: TGTGCCAGCAGTCCAAGGGGGCTAGGGCAAGAGACCCAGTACTTC. Residues: CASSPRGLGQETQYF.

Comments on this clonotype: A much larger clone is a single base away; this may be a read error. The CDR3 end shows no conserved phenylalanine or tryptophan, and so a read error is likely. DNA of the CDR3: TGTGCCAGCAGCACCCGGACAGCCCAAGCTTTCTCT. Its translation: CASSTRTAQAFS. The rearrangement links TRBV12-3 or TRBV12-4 to TRBJ1-1; possible D gene TRBD1, 6 bases. Trimming stripped 6 bases from V and 9 bases from J, with 14 bases between. The CDR3 has 12 amino acids.

This clonotype has just a few counts. The chain combines TRBV9 with TRBJ1-6, with a tentative D call TRBD1 (5 bases). Germline CDR1 SGDLS, CDR2 YYNGEE. The CDR3 consists of 18 residues. V gave up 7 bases and J gave up 0 bases, with 20 bases separating them. DNA of the CDR3: TGTGCCAGCGGGGGAGGGGTACGGCAGAGCTCCTATAATTCACCCCTCCACTTT. Protein: CASGGGVRQSSYNSPLHF.

This clonotype was counted between two and nine times. CDR3 residues: CASSWGVGTGTIYGYTF. The CDR3 coding sequence is TGCGCCAGCAGCTGGGGCGTTGGGACAGGGACCATTTATGGCTACACCTTC. The V gene is TRBV5-1, the J gene TRBJ1-2, with TRBD1 matching over 9 bases. The CDR3 spans 17 residues. Germline V gene data show CDR1 as SGHRS and CDR2 as YFSETQ. Losses at the gene ends were 3 bases for V and 5 bases for J; bases not matched to a gene: 14.

This clonotype turned up a few times. The chain couples TRBV2 to TRBJ2-1, with 10 bases aligning to TRBD1. V shed 5 bases and J 3 bases; nucleotides not matched to a gene: 4. CDR3 length: 15 residues. Per germline, CDR1 SNHLY and CDR2 FYNNEI. This CDR3 is CASSTDRGHYNEQFF. As DNA, the CDR3 is TGTGCCAGCAGTACTGACAGGGGGCACTACAATGAGCAGTTCTTC. Complete variable domain (other parts from reference TRBV2 and TRBJ2-1): EPEVTQTPSHQVTQMGQEVILRCVPISNHLYFYWYRQILGQKVEFLVSFYNNEISEKSEIFDDQFSVERPDGSNFTLKIRSTKLEDSAMYFCASSTDRGHYNEQFFGPGTRLTVL.

This clonotype was recorded once. V and J are TRBV28 and TRBJ2-2; D is perhaps TRBD1 or TRBD2 (5 bases each). Trimming removed 10 bases at V and 4 bases at J, with 16 bases between. The CDR3 length is 14 residues. CDR1 and CDR2 (germline): MDHEN, SYDVKM. The CDR3 here is CAMGPGTSTGELFF. In nucleotides, the CDR3 is TGTGCCATGGGCCCCGGGACCTCCACCGGGGAGCTGTTTTTT.